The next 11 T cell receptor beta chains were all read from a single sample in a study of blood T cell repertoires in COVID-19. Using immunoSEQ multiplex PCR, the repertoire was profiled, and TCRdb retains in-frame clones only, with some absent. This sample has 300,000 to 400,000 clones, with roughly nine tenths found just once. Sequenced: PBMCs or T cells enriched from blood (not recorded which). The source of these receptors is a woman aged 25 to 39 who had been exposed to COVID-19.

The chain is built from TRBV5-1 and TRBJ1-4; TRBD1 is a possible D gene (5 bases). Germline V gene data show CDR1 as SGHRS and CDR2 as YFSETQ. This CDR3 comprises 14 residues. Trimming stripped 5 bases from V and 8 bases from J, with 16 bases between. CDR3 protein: CASRMGPNGEKLFF. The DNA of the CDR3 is TGCGCCAGCAGAATGGGGCCTAATGGGGAAAAACTGTTTTTT.

CDR3 nucleotides: TGTGCCAGCAGTGAGGGACAGGGGCAGCCCCAGCATTTT. Translating it yields CASSEGQGQPQHF. This chain uses TRBV2 with TRBJ1-5, with 10 bases aligning to TRBD1. Trimming removed 3 bases from V and 7 bases from J; junction bases left unmatched: 0. CDR1 SNHLY and CDR2 FYNNEI come from the germline V gene. The CDR3 is 13 amino acids.

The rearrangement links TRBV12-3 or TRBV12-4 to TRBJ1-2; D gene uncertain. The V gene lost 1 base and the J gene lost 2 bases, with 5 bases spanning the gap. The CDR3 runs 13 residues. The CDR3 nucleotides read TGTGCCAGCAGTTTAGGCCTAAACTATGGCTACACCTTC. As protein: CASSLGLNYGYTF.

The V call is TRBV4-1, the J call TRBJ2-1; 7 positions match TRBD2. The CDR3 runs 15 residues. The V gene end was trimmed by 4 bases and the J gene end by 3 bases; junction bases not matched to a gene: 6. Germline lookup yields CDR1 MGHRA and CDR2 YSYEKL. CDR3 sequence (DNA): TGCGCCAGCAGCCGATGGGCGGGGGACTACAATGAGCAGTTCTTC. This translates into CASSRWAGDYNEQFF.

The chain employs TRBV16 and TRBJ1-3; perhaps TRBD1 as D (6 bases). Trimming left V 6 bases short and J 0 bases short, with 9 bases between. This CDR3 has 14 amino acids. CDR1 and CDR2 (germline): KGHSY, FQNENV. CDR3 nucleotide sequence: TGTGCCAGCAGAACAGGGACCTCTGGAAACACCATATATTTT. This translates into CASRTGTSGNTIYF.

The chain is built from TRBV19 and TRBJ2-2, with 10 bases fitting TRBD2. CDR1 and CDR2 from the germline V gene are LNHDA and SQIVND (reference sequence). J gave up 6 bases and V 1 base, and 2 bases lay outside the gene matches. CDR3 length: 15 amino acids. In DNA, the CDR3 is TGTGCCAGTAGTATAGCGGGACTAGCGCCCGGGGAGCTGTTTTTT. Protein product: CASSIAGLAPGELFF.

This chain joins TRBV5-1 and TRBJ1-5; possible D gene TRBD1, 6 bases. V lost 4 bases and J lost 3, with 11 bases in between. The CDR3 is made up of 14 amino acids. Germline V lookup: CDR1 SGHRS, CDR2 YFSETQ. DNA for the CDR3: TGCGCCAGCAGCCTACACAGGGCCAATCAGCCCCAGCATTTT. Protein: CASSLHRANQPQHF.

CDR3 sequence reads: CASRQRAGGTDTQYF. DNA of the CDR3: TGTGCCAGTAGACAGAGAGCGGGGGGCACAGATACGCAGTATTTT. The chain carries TRBV19 and TRBJ2-3; 8 nucleotides agree with TRBD2. This CDR3 has 15 residues. J gave up 1 base and V 6 bases, and 6 bases lay outside the gene matches. CDR1 is LNHDA, CDR2 SQIVND, per germline (reference sequence).

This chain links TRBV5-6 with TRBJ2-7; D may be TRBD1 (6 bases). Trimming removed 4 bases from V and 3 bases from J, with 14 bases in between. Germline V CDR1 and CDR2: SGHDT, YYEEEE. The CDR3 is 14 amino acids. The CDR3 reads CASSREQGRYEQYF. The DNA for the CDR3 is TGTGCCAGCAGCCGGGAACAGGGACGCTACGAGCAGTACTTC.

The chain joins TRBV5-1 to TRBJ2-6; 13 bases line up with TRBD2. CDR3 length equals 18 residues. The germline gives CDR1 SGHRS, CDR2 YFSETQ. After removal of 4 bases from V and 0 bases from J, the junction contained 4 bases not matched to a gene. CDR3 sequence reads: CASSRGLAGSSGANVLTF. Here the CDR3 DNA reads TGCGCCAGCAGCAGGGGACTAGCGGGGTCCTCTGGGGCCAACGTCCTGACTTTC.

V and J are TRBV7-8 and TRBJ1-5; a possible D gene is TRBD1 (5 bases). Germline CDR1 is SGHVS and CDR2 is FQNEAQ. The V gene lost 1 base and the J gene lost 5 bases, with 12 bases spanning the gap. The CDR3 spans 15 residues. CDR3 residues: CASSLGFDRDQPQHF. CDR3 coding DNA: TGTGCCAGCAGCTTAGGGTTCGACAGAGATCAGCCCCAGCATTTT.